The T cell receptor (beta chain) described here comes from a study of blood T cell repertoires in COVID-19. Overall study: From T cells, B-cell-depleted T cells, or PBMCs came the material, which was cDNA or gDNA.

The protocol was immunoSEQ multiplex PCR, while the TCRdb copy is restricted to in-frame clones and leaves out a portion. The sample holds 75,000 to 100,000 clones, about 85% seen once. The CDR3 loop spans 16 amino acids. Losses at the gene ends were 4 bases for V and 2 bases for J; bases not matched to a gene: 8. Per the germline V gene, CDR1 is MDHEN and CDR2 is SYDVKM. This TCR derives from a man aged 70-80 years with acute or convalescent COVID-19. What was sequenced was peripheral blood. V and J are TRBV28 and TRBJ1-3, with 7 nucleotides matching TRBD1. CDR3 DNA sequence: TGTGCCAGCAGTTCAGGCGACAGGGAACCTGGAAACACCATATATTTT. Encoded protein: CASSSGDREPGNTIYF.